At least ten counts were recorded for the clone carrying this T cell receptor (beta chain). Its target is not known. Germline V gene sequence: CDR1 LNHDA, CDR2 SQIVND (reference sequence). V lost 6 bases and J lost 6; bases outside the gene matches: 13. The CDR3 has 17 residues. The sample is drawn from a study of CD8 T cells in ankylosing spondylitis. Making use of molecular barcodes, quantitative 5'-RACE generated TCR beta libraries. Each CDR3 protein gets one entry after TCRdb re-called the 5' RACE reads with MiXCR. The sample lists under 250,000 distinct CDR3 sequences, about 7.3% seen once, with 14% in the top ten. Study-level findings and limits: Several highly homologous variants formed a TCR beta motif that appeared characteristic of ankylosing spondylitis blood. Reports of some motif variants in reactive arthritis synovial fluid and blood predate this one.

This clonotype was sampled from a male donor with ankylosing spondylitis. The V and J genes are TRBV19 and TRBJ2-2; 10 positions match TRBD1. The specimen sequenced was blood, either unsorted or a sorted T cell fraction (not recorded which). CDR3 DNA sequence: TGTGCCAGTAGCTCCTGGACCGGGACAGGGGTTCCCGGGGAGCTGTTTTTT. This gives the protein CASSSWTGTGVPGELFF.